A single TCR beta chain is shown here with its context. This specimen comes from a study of blood T cell repertoires in COVID-19. At the level of the study: Material from acute and convalescent COVID-19 was sourced from the United States, Italy and Spain. PBMCs, B-cell-depleted T cells, or T cells were the source of the cDNA or gDNA that made up the material.

The CDR3 covers 17 residues. Germline CDR1 KGHSH, CDR2 LQKENI. Deletions cut 0 bases from V and 2 bases from J, with 15 bases between. Authors' analysis steps: By means of reference gene primer amplification, nucleated cell counts were estimated. Assay: immunoSEQ multiplex PCR; the TCRdb copy retains only in-frame clones and omits some. V and J calls and clone size are those listed in that table; D and trimming were worked out from the DNA. The table includes roughly 430,000 clones, roughly 88% detected once. Sequenced: PBMCs or T cells enriched from blood (not recorded which). The chain combines TRBV18 with TRBJ2-3, with TRBD2 as a possible D gene (6 bases). The sequence derives from a woman aged 18-30 years who had been exposed to COVID-19. The CDR3 spells CASSPPVAGPDTDTQYF. DNA for the CDR3: TGTGCCAGCTCACCACCGGTTGCGGGACCCGACACAGATACGCAGTATTTT. Combining the CDR3 with reference TRBV18 and TRBJ2-3 gives the whole variable domain NAGVMQNPRHLVRRRGQEARLRCSPMKGHSHVYWYRQLPEEGLKFMVYLQKENIIDESGMPKERFSAEFPKEGPSILRIQQVVRGDSAAYFCASSPPVAGPDTDTQYFGPGTRLTVL.